This paragraph covers one T cell receptor (beta chain) sequence. Its target is not known. This entry is derived from a study of T cells after posttransplantation cyclophosphamide. Points from the study as a whole: Recipient CMV seropositivity and CMV reactivation strongly tracked TRB clonality. Tissue-infiltrating T cells from skin or gut overlapped little with blood T cells.

Produced via immunoSEQ multiplex PCR; TCRdb's table is partial and in-frame only. The sample lists 8,000 to 9,500 clones, approximately 87% seen once, with 0.95% to 1.5% in the top ten. A marrow graft followed busulfan-fludarabine conditioning, with cyclophosphamide on days +3 and +4. Trimming removed 3 bases from V and 4 bases from J, with 16 bases in between. Germline CDR1 and CDR2: KGHSH and LQKENI. The CDR3 consists of 16 residues. The sequence was obtained from a female patient aged 50-65 years who received an allogeneic stem cell transplant from a related donor, was CMV-positive, and had no GVHD. T cells may partly derive from the graft donor. The gene calls are TRBV18 and TRBJ2-1, with D tentatively TRBD1 (6 bases). The sequencing used CD4+ T cells sorted from blood, collected less than 1,500 days after allogeneic stem cell transplant with posttransplant cyclophosphamide. The CDR3 loop is CASSPGHRTNYNEQFF. CDR3 nucleotide sequence: TGTGCCAGCTCACCGGGACATCGGACGAATTACAATGAGCAGTTCTTC.